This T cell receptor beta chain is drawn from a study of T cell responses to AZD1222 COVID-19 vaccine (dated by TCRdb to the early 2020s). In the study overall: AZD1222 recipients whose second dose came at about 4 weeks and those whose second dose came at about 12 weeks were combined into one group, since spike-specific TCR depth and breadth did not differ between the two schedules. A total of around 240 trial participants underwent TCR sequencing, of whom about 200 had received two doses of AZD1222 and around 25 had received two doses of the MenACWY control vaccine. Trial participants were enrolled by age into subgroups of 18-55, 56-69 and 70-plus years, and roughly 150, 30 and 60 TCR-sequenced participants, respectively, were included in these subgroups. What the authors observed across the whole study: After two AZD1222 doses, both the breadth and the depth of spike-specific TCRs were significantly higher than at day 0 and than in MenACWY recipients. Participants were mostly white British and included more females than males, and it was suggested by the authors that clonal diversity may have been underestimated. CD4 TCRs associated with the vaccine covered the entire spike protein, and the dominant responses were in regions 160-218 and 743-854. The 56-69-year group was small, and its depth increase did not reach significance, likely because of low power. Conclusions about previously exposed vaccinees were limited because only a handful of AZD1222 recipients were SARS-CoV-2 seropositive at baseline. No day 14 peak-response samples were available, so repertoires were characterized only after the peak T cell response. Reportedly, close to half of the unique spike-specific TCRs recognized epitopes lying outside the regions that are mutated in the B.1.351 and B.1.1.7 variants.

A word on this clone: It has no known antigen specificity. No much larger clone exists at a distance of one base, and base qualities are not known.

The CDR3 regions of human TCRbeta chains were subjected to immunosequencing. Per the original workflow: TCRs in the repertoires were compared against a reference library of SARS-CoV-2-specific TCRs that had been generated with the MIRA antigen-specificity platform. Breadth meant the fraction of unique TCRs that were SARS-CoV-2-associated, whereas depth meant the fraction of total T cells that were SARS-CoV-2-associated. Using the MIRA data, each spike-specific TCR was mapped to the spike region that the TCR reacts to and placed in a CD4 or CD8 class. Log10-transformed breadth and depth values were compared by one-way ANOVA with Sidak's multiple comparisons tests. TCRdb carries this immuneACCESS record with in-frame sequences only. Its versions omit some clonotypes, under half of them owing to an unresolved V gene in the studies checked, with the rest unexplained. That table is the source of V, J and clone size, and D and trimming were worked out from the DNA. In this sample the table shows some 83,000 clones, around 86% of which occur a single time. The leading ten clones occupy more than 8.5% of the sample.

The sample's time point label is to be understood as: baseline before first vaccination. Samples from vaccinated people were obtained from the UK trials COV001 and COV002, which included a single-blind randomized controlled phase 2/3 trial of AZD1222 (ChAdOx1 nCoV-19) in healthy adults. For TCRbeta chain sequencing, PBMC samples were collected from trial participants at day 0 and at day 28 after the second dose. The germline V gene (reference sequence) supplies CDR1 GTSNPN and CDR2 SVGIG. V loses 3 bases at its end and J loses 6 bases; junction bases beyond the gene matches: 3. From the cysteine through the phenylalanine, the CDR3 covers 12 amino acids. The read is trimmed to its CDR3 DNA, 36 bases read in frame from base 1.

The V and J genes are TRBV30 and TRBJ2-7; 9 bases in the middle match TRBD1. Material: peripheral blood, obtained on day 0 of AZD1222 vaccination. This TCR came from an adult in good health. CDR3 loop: CAWRDRGSEQYF. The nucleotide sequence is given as TGTGCCTGGAGGGACAGGGGTTCCGAGCAGTACTTC.